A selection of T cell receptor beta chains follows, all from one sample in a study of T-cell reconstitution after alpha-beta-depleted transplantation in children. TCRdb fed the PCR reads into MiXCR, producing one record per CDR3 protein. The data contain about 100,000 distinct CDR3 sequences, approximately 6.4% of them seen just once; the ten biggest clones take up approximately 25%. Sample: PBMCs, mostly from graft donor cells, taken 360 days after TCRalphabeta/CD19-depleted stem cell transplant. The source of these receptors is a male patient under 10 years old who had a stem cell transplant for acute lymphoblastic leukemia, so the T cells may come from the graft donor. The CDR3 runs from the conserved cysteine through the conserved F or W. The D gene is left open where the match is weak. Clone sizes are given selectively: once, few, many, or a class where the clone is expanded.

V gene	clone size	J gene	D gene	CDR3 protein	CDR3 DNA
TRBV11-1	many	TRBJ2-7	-	CASSSMDERGSSYEQYF	TGTGCCAGCAGCTCGATGGACGAAAGGGGCAGCTCCTACGAGCAGTACTTC
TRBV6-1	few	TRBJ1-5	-	CASRPRLCSNQPQHF	TGTGCCAGCAGGCCCAGGTTATGTAGCAATCAGCCCCAGCATTTT
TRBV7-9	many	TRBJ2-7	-	CASTTGTADEQYF	TGTGCCAGCACGACGGGAACGGCAGACGAGCAGTACTTC
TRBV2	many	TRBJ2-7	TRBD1	CANLGQGYEQYF	TGTGCCAACTTAGGACAGGGCTACGAGCAGTACTTC
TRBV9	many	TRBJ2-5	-	CASSVNGRKETQYF	TGTGCCAGCAGCGTAAATGGTAGGAAAGAGACCCAGTACTTC
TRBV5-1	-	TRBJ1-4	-	CASRLPNEKLFF	TGCGCCAGTCGACTGCCTAATGAAAAACTGTTTTTT
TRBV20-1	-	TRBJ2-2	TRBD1	CCARSEGASRDYLELFF	TGCTGCGCTAGATCTGAGGGGGCCTCCCGGGATTATCTGGAGCTGTTTTTT
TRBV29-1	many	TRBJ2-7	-	CSVLDASYEQYF	TGCAGCGTCCTGGACGCTTCCTACGAGCAGTACTTC
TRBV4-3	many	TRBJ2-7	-	CASSQEGVPAFEQYF	TGCGCCAGCAGCCAAGAAGGGGTTCCGGCGTTCGAGCAGTACTTC
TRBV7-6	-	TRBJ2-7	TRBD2	CASSPLSGSHEQYF	TGTGCCAGCAGCCCCTTAAGCGGGAGCCACGAGCAGTACTTC
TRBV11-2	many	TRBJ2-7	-	CASSLPGADEQYF	TGTGCCAGCAGCTTACCGGGGGCCGACGAGCAGTACTTC
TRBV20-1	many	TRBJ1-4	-	CSAILYRKTNEKLFF	TGCAGTGCTATCCTATACAGGAAAACTAATGAAAAACTGTTTTTT
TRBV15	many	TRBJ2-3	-	CATRRGGIYTDTQYF	TGTGCCACCAGACGGGGCGGGATCTACACAGATACGCAGTATTTT
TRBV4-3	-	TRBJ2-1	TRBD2	CASSQEAGGRYEQFF	TGCGCCAGCAGCCAAGAAGCGGGGGGGAGGTATGAGCAGTTCTTC
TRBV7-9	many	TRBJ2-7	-	CASSLEGGQNYEQYF	TGTGCCAGCAGCTTAGAGGGGGGGCAGAACTACGAGCAGTACTTC
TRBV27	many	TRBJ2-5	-	CASSLDPLGETQYF	TGTGCCAGCAGCCTGGACCCCCTTGGAGAGACCCAGTACTTC
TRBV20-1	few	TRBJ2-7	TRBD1	CSAPGTATYEQYF	TGCAGTGCTCCTGGGACAGCTACCTACGAGCAGTACTTC
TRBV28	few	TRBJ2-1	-	CASSPGTFYNEQFF	TGTGCCAGCAGTCCCGGGACTTTCTACAATGAGCAGTTCTTC
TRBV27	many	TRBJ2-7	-	CASSLGRGRSYEQYF	TGTGCCAGCAGTTTAGGACGGGGGCGCTCCTACGAGCAGTACTTC
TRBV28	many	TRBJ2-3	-	CASSPNRQPDTQYF	TGTGCCAGCAGTCCGAATCGACAGCCAGATACGCAGTATTTT
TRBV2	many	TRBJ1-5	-	CASSEAHRDANQPQHF	TGTGCCAGCAGTGAAGCCCACAGGGACGCCAATCAGCCCCAGCATTTT
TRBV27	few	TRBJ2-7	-	CASSPQREGQYF	TGTGCCAGCAGTCCCCAAAGGGAAGGGCAGTACTTC
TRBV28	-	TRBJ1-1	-	CASSWVGRTEAFF	TGTGCCAGCAGTTGGGTGGGGCGGACTGAAGCTTTCTTT
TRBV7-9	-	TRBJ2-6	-	CASSFREVNMANVLTF	TGTGCCAGCAGCTTTCGAGAAGTGAACATGGCCAACGTCCTGACTTTC
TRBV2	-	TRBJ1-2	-	CASRDGPYGYTF	TGTGCCAGCCGGGACGGCCCCTATGGCTACACCTTC
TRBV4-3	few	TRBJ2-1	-	CASSQDLGIYNEQFF	TGCGCCAGCAGCCAAGATCTCGGGATCTACAATGAGCAGTTCTTC
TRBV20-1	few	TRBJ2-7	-	CSAFYVGHLSYEQYF	TGCAGTGCTTTTTATGTCGGACACCTGTCCTACGAGCAGTACTTC
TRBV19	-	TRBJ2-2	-	CASSMDYPGELFF	TGTGCCAGTAGTATGGACTATCCCGGGGAGCTGTTTTTT
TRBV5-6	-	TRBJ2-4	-	CASTDWGQRAKNIQYF	TGTGCCAGCACCGATTGGGGGCAACGGGCCAAAAACATTCAGTACTTC
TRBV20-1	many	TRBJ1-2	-	CSARKTSPGARGYTF	TGCAGTGCCAGAAAAACCTCCCCGGGGGCGCGCGGCTACACCTTC
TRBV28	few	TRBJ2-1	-	CASSLGLAYNEQFF	TGTGCCAGCAGTTTGGGACTGGCCTACAATGAGCAGTTCTTC
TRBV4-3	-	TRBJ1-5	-	CAIPNQPQHF	TGCGCCATCCCAAATCAGCCCCAGCATTTT
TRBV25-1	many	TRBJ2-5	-	CASSGSMEGGEETQYF	TGTGCCAGCAGTGGATCAATGGAAGGCGGAGAAGAGACCCAGTACTTC
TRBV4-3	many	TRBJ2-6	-	CASSQRGLRAGANVLTF	TGCGCCAGCAGCCAACGGGGCCTCCGGGCTGGGGCCAACGTCCTGACTTTC
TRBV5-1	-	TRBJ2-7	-	CASSLGASREQYF	TGCGCCAGCAGCTTGGGGGCCTCGCGCGAGCAGTACTTC